The clone carrying this T cell receptor (beta chain) has a single count. The sample is drawn from a study of control samples from healthy donors and cancer patients. Generated by immunoSEQ multiplex PCR, the TCRdb table keeps only in-frame clones and is missing some. The table includes 130,000 or so clones, about 93% detected once. The receptor was isolated from a man aged 55 to 70 with colorectal cancer. Sequenced material: PBMCs.

The CDR3 nucleotides read TGTGCCTGGAGTGGCGGTGGCCCTGGGGCCAACGTCCTGACTTTC. Protein: CAWSGGGPGANVLTF. The chain has TRBV30 and TRBJ2-6; D is unclear. V was clipped by 1 base and J by 2 bases, with 9 bases between them. The CDR3 extends over 15 amino acids. Germline lookup yields CDR1 GTSNPN and CDR2 SVGIG (reference sequence).